The 27 T cell receptor beta chains presented below share a single source sample, sequenced in a study of CD8+ T cells in alopecia areata. RNA extraction was followed by reverse transcription into cDNA, which acted as the sequencing template. Here immunoSEQ multiplex PCR was the method, and the copy in TCRdb shows in-frame clones only, minus some. The sample lists under 130,000 clones; under 90% were seen once. Treatment of the sample: oral pan-JAK inhibitor, 5-10 mg twice daily. Material: CD8+ T cells sorted from blood, obtained at approximately week 31, from a patient treated with tofacitinib. The receptor source for this set is a human donor with alopecia areata.

In nucleotides, the CDR3 is TGCGCCAGCAGCGGGGAACTCTACAATGAGCAGTTCTTC. This gives the protein CASSGELYNEQFF. The chain couples TRBV5-1 to TRBJ2-1; D gene unclear. Per the germline V gene, CDR1 is SGHRS and CDR2 is YFSETQ. The CDR3 covers 13 residues. The ends were cut back, 4 bases at V and 3 bases at J, with 8 bases in the middle.

V gene TRBV29-1 combines with J gene TRBJ2-6; D possibly uses TRBD1 or TRBD2 (5 bases each). CDR1 and CDR2 from the germline V gene are SQVTM and ANQGSEA. With 5 bases removed from V and 0 bases from J, the gap between germline ends came to 14 bases. The CDR3 is 16 residues long. CDR3 in DNA: TGCAGCGTTATCCGGGACGGTTACTCTGGGGCCAACGTCCTGACTTTC. This gives the protein CSVIRDGYSGANVLTF.

This chain uses TRBV7-9 with TRBJ2-3, with D hard to call. Germline loops: CDR1 SEHNR, CDR2 FQNEAQ (reference sequence). V was pared by 3 bases and J by 5 bases, with 12 bases between. The CDR3 runs 14 residues. The CDR3 DNA reads as TGTGCCAGCAGCTTGCAGACTGGGCAAGATACGCAGTATTTT. Translation gives CASSLQTGQDTQYF. Based on the CDR3 plus reference TRBV7-9 and TRBJ2-3, the full variable domain is DTGVSQNPRHKITKRGQNVTFRCDPISEHNRLYWYRQTLGQGPEFLTYFQNEAQLEKSRLLSDRFSAERPKGSFSTLEIQRTEQGDSAMYLCASSLQTGQDTQYFGPGTRLTVL.

The chain employs TRBV29-1 and TRBJ2-3; D possibly matches TRBD1 or TRBD2 (6 bases each). With 1 base removed from V and 3 bases from J, the gap between germline ends came to 17 bases. This CDR3 comprises 16 residues. Germline V gene data show CDR1 as SQVTM and CDR2 as ANQGSEA. This CDR3 is CSVEARWQGRTDTQYF. CDR3 DNA: TGCAGCGTTGAAGCTCGGTGGCAGGGGAGGACAGATACGCAGTATTTT.

The chain has TRBV30 and TRBJ1-2; TRBD1 agrees at 7 bases. The V and J ends lost 7 bases and 3 bases, in that order; junction bases with no gene match: 5. The CDR3 length is 12 residues. Germline-derived CDR1 and CDR2 are GTSNPN and SVGIG (reference sequence). CDR3 sequence: CAFRGDHYGYTF. The CDR3 DNA is TGTGCCTTCAGGGGGGACCACTATGGCTACACCTTC. Full variable domain (missing parts from reference TRBV30 and TRBJ1-2): SQTIHQWPATLVQPVGSPLSLECTVEGTSNPNLYWYRQAAGRGLQLLFYSVGIGQISSEVPQNLSASRPQDRQFILSSKKLLLSDSGFYLCAFRGDHYGYTFGSGTRLTVV.

This clone was counted a single time. V gene TRBV27 combines with J gene TRBJ1-1; D gene uncertain. The germline V gene has CDR1 MNHEY and CDR2 SMNVEV (reference sequence). This CDR3 contains 14 residues. With 9 bases removed from V and 3 bases from J, the gap between germline ends came to 17 bases. In DNA, the CDR3 is TGTGCCAGTCACTCCCTAGGGCCTGACACTGAAGCTTTCTTT. It is translated as CASHSLGPDTEAFF.

This clone showed up just once. V is TRBV7-9 and J is TRBJ1-5; 8 nucleotides align to TRBD1. The CDR3 is 14 residues long. CDR1 SEHNR and CDR2 FQNEAQ come from the germline V gene (reference sequence). J gave up 5 bases and V 4 bases, and 4 bases lay outside the gene matches. CDR3 in DNA: TGTGCCAGCAGCTCAGGACAGGGTGATCAGCCCCAGCATTTT. Protein: CASSSGQGDQPQHF. The full variable domain, with the rest looked up from reference TRBV7-9 and TRBJ1-5, is DTGVSQNPRHKITKRGQNVTFRCDPISEHNRLYWYRQTLGQGPEFLTYFQNEAQLEKSRLLSDRFSAERPKGSFSTLEIQRTEQGDSAMYLCASSSGQGDQPQHFGDGTRLSIL.

In DNA, the CDR3 is TGCAGCTTCCTGGTGGGAAACGAGCAGTACTTC. As protein: CSFLVGNEQYF. The chain recombines TRBV29-1 with TRBJ2-7; D not resolved. This CDR3 is built from 11 residues. Germline-derived CDR1 and CDR2 are SQVTM and ANQGSEA. V lost 8 bases, J lost 5 bases, and 13 bases lay in between.

This chain connects TRBV29-1 to TRBJ2-2; maybe TRBD2 (6 bases). V dropped 7 bases and J dropped 1 base, with 16 bases sitting between them. Germline CDR1 SQVTM, CDR2 ANQGSEA. The CDR3 extends over 15 amino acids. The CDR3 loop is CSALPKGGNTGELFF. The CDR3 region has the DNA TGCAGCGCCCTCCCGAAGGGAGGGAACACCGGGGAGCTGTTTTTT.

The rearrangement joins TRBV30 to TRBJ1-1; 9 nucleotides agree with TRBD1. The junction had 8 bases not matched to a gene; V was cut back by 0 bases and J by 0 bases. CDR3 length: 17 residues. In germline, CDR1 is GTSNPN, CDR2 SVGIG (reference sequence). CDR3 coding DNA: TGTGCCTGGAGTGTAACGGGGACAGGGCACATGAACACTGAAGCTTTCTTT. Its translation: CAWSVTGTGHMNTEAFF.

This chain joins TRBV5-1 and TRBJ1-1, with D tentatively TRBD1 (5 bases). CDR3 size: 14 residues. CDR1 is SGHRS, CDR2 YFSETQ, per germline. V gave up 0 bases and J gave up 6 bases, with 12 bases separating them. The CDR3 reads CASSLVTGGAEAFF. The CDR3 DNA is TGCGCCAGCAGCTTGGTTACTGGAGGGGCTGAAGCTTTCTTT.

V gene TRBV10-1 combines with J gene TRBJ2-7; D ambiguous. The CDR3 has 13 amino acids. Trimming pared 3 bases from V and 4 bases from J, leaving 10 bases between. The germline gives CDR1 WNHNN, CDR2 SYGVQD (reference sequence). The CDR3 here is CASSETGGYEQYF. CDR3 nucleotides: TGCGCCAGCAGTGAAACGGGCGGTTACGAGCAGTACTTC.

The chain carries TRBV5-1 and TRBJ2-7, with D possibly TRBD2 on 5 matching bases. CDR1 is SGHRS and CDR2 is YFSETQ in the germline V gene. CDR3 length: 14 residues. Trimming stripped 1 base from V and 5 bases from J, with 13 bases between. In nucleotides, the CDR3 is TGCGCCAGCAGCTTGCGGGGTATCGTCCACGAGCAGTACTTC. It translates to CASSLRGIVHEQYF.

This clone was recorded only once. The rearrangement joins TRBV7-6 to TRBJ1-2; perhaps TRBD1 as D (6 bases). Germline CDR1 is SGHVS and CDR2 is FNYEAQ. Trimming cost V 5 bases and J 0 bases, with 16 bases left between them. The length of the CDR3 is 16 residues. The CDR3 sequence: CASSPGADSSNYGYTF. CDR3 coding DNA: TGTGCCAGCAGCCCAGGAGCGGACAGCTCTAACTATGGCTACACCTTC.

A single count supports this clone. The chain couples TRBV27 to TRBJ2-1; 7 nucleotides align to TRBD1. This CDR3 has 14 amino acids. The V segment lost 6 bases and the J segment 0 bases; nucleotides outside the gene matches: 2. CDR1 and CDR2 from the germline V gene are MNHEY and SMNVEV (reference sequence). CDR3 region: CASRDRSSYNEQFF. CDR3 nucleotides: TGTGCCAGCAGGGACAGGAGCTCCTACAATGAGCAGTTCTTC.

The V call is TRBV27, the J call TRBJ1-1; D may be TRBD1 (5 bases). The germline CDR1 and CDR2 sequences are MNHEY and SMNVEV (reference sequence). The CDR3 is made up of 13 amino acids. V was pared by 2 bases and J by 5 bases, with 9 bases between. The CDR3 DNA reads as TGTGCCAGCAGTTTAACCGGGGGGACTGAAGCTTTCTTT. It is translated as CASSLTGGTEAFF.

The chain is built from TRBV27 and TRBJ1-1; D is unclear. CDR3 length: 13 amino acids. Per germline, CDR1 MNHEY and CDR2 SMNVEV (reference sequence). V lost 3 bases and J 1 base, leaving 6 bases between the germline ends. CDR3 loop: CASSFSGNTEAFF. CDR3 coding DNA: TGTGCCAGCAGTTTCTCAGGGAACACTGAAGCTTTCTTT.

The gene calls are TRBV2 and TRBJ2-7; 9 positions agree with TRBD2. The CDR3 is 17 amino acids. CDR1 SNHLY and CDR2 FYNNEI come from the germline V gene. Unmatched junction bases numbered 9, after V lost 2 bases and J lost 1 base. CDR3 sequence: CASSERASGIVSYEQYF. The CDR3, as DNA: TGTGCCAGCAGTGAAAGGGCTAGCGGGATTGTGTCCTACGAGCAGTACTTC. The entire variable domain, with the rest obtained from reference TRBV2 and TRBJ2-7, is as follows: EPEVTQTPSHQVTQMGQEVILRCVPISNHLYFYWYRQILGQKVEFLVSFYNNEISEKSEIFDDQFSVERPDGSNFTLKIRSTKLEDSAMYFCASSERASGIVSYEQYFGPGTRLTVT.

This clone was recorded a few times. This chain uses TRBV9 with TRBJ2-7; no reliable D call. The CDR3 runs 13 residues. The germline V gene encodes CDR1 SGDLS and CDR2 YYNGEE. Trimming removed 0 bases at V and 6 bases at J, with 10 bases between. Here the CDR3 reads CASSVGPGTEQYF. The CDR3, as DNA: TGTGCCAGCAGCGTAGGGCCAGGAACCGAGCAGTACTTC. The variable domain in full, with the rest retrieved from reference TRBV9 and TRBJ2-7, is DSGVTQTPKHLITATGQRVTLRCSPRSGDLSVYWYQQSLDQGLQFLIQYYNGEERAKGNILERFSAQQFPDLHSELNLSSLELGDSALYFCASSVGPGTEQYFGPGTRLTVT.

The V gene is TRBV7-3, the J gene TRBJ2-1, with unresolved D. The V gene lost 4 bases and the J gene lost 0 bases, with 10 bases spanning the gap. Germline V lookup: CDR1 SGHTA, CDR2 FQGTGA. The CDR3 totals 15 residues. The CDR3 spells CASSSLESSYNEQFF. CDR3 bases: TGTGCCAGCAGCTCCCTCGAGAGCTCCTACAATGAGCAGTTCTTC.

This clone has only a few counts. The CDR3 DNA reads as TGTGCCAGCAGCGGAGATACGCAGTATTTT. Translating it yields CASSGDTQYF. The chain has TRBV9 and TRBJ2-3; D not certain. V lost 3 bases to trimming and J lost 5 bases, with 1 base between them. The CDR3 sequence is 10 residues long. Per germline, CDR1 SGDLS and CDR2 YYNGEE.

This chain connects TRBV7-2 to TRBJ2-3, with 10 bases that match TRBD2. Per the germline V gene, CDR1 is SGHTA and CDR2 is FQGNSA. The V gene end was trimmed by 3 bases and the J gene end by 4 bases; junction bases not matched to a gene: 7. The CDR3 contains 16 residues. The CDR3 coding sequence is TGTGCCAGCAGCTTGAATCCGGGACTAGCGTCAGATACGCAGTATTTT. Protein product: CASSLNPGLASDTQYF.

The V and J genes are TRBV6-6 and TRBJ2-1, with D tentatively TRBD2 (6 bases). The length of the CDR3 is 13 residues. Germline V gene lookup returns CDR1 MNHNY and CDR2 SVGAGI (reference sequence). Between the trimmed V and J ends, which lost 11 bases and 6 bases, there was a span of 17 bases. The CDR3 nucleotides read TGTGCCGTTAGAGCGGGCCCGGTCAATGAGCAGTTCTTC. Translating it yields CAVRAGPVNEQFF.

Notes on this clone: The sample has other DNA sequences that encode this CDR3 too. V gene TRBV14 combines with J gene TRBJ2-3; D is unclear. Germline CDR1 and CDR2: SGHDN and FVKESK. This CDR3 region has 13 residues. Between the trimmed V and J ends, which lost 3 bases and 1 base, there was a span of 5 bases. The CDR3, as DNA: TGTGCCAGCAGCCAGGACCGCACAGATACGCAGTATTTT. Protein: CASSQDRTDTQYF. Supplemented by reference TRBV14 and TRBJ2-3, the full variable domain reads EAGVTQFPSHSVIEKGQTVTLRCDPISGHDNLYWYRRVMGKEIKFLLHFVKESKQDESGMPNNRFLAERTGGTYSTLKVQPAELEDSGVYFCASSQDRTDTQYFGPGTRLTVL.

This clone was recorded only once. V and J are TRBV5-1 and TRBJ1-2, with D perhaps matching TRBD1 (6 bases). Per the germline V gene, CDR1 is SGHRS and CDR2 is YFSETQ. This CDR3 comprises 14 residues. Trimming removed 4 bases at V and 4 bases at J, with 14 bases between. The CDR3 region has the DNA TGCGCCAGCAGCCGCCGGACAGACCGCTATGGCTACACCTTC. Amino acid sequence: CASSRRTDRYGYTF.

The chain recombines TRBV7-2 with TRBJ2-2, with D possibly matching TRBD1 (5 bases). With 5 bases removed from V and 0 bases from J, the gap between germline ends came to 13 bases. The CDR3 is 16 amino acids. Germline V CDR1 and CDR2: SGHTA, FQGNSA. The chain's CDR3 is CASSLNRPPNTGELFF. The CDR3, as DNA: TGTGCCAGCAGCCTTAACAGGCCTCCGAACACCGGGGAGCTGTTTTTT.

The chain links TRBV19 to TRBJ2-6; D tentatively reads TRBD1 or TRBD2 (5 bases each). Trimming stripped 4 bases from V and 0 bases from J, with 16 bases between. CDR3 length: 18 amino acids. Germline V gene lookup returns CDR1 LNHDA and CDR2 SQIVND (reference sequence). The CDR3 spells CASSRPRETSSGANVLTF. The DNA for the CDR3 is TGTGCCAGTAGTAGGCCCAGGGAGACGAGCTCTGGGGCCAACGTCCTGACTTTC.